The 4 T cell receptor beta chains below come from one sample, sequenced in a study of cytomegalovirus exposure and HLA in healthy donors. PCR used 60 Vbeta primers and 13 Jbeta primers. The data were produced by immunoSEQ multiplex PCR, yet TCRdb's version contains in-frame clones alone and is incomplete. Its table records approximately 200,000 clones. The sequenced sample was PBMCs. Every receptor here comes from a boy aged 5-17 years in good health and CMV-seronegative.

This rearrangement joins TRBV9 to TRBJ2-1; D remains ambiguous. V was trimmed by 0 bases and J by 6 bases, leaving 7 bases between them. This CDR3 region has 13 residues. Germline CDR1 SGDLS, CDR2 YYNGEE. The CDR3, as DNA: TGTGCCAGCAGCGTAGCCCCTAGCAATGAGCAGTTCTTC. Amino acid sequence: CASSVAPSNEQFF.

This sequence joins TRBV30 and TRBJ2-7; TRBD2 might be the D (5 bases). The V end lost 7 bases, the J end lost 4 bases, and 17 bases lay between the germline ends. The V gene's germline CDR1 is GTSNPN and CDR2 SVGIG (reference sequence). CDR3 size: 13 residues. CDR3 coding DNA: TGTGCCTCATTAGGAAATCGGGGTTACGAGCAGTACTTC. Amino acid sequence: CASLGNRGYEQYF.

The J gene is TRBJ1-1, the V gene TRBV13, with no clear D. The CDR3 length is 18 residues. V shed 4 bases and J shed 2 bases, with 23 bases lying between them. Germline V gene sequence: CDR1 PRHDT, CDR2 FYEKMQ (reference sequence). CDR3 protein: CASSSGSIGKRLNTEAFF. As DNA, the CDR3 is TGTGCCAGCAGCTCCGGGTCGATAGGAAAGAGATTAAACACTGAAGCTTTCTTT.

J is TRBJ2-7 and V is TRBV2; 9 bases agree with TRBD1. After removal of 7 bases from V and 0 bases from J, the junction contained 4 bases not matched to a gene. The CDR3 totals 14 residues. Germline loops: CDR1 SNHLY, CDR2 FYNNEI. The CDR3: CASTGQGNSYEQYF. Written as DNA, the CDR3 is TGTGCCAGCACGGGACAGGGAAACTCCTACGAGCAGTACTTC.